The 15 T cell receptor beta chains given below trace back to one sample, sequenced in a study of OX40 agonist ivuxolimab in advanced cancers. Assay: immunoSEQ multiplex PCR; the TCRdb copy retains only in-frame clones and omits some. Here the sample spans under 80,000 clones, approximately 92% being singletons. The sequenced sample was CD4+ or CD8+ T cells sorted from blood, obtained in a trial of the OX40 agonist ivuxolimab. These receptors were collected from an adult with an advanced solid tumor such as melanoma, head and neck, liver or kidney cancer.

The rearrangement links TRBV5-1 to TRBJ2-2; 9 bases are shared with TRBD2. The ends lost 4 bases at V and 4 bases at J; junction bases unmatched: 5. Looked up from germline, CDR1 is SGHRS and CDR2 is YFSETQ. The CDR3 consists of 15 residues. The CDR3 coding sequence is TGCGCCAGCAGCGATCTAGCGGGGTCCACCGGGGAGCTGTTTTTT. Protein sequence: CASSDLAGSTGELFF.

The V and J genes are TRBV30 and TRBJ1-6; weak D call: TRBD1 (5 bases). The CDR3 is 14 amino acids. Trimming removed 1 base at V and 7 bases at J, with 11 bases between. From germline, CDR1 is GTSNPN and CDR2 SVGIG (reference sequence). The CDR3 DNA sequence: TGTGCCTGGAGTGGCGGGGCGGGGAATTCACCCCTCCACTTT. This encodes CAWSGGAGNSPLHF.

The table lists this clone with a count of one. The chain combines TRBV2 with TRBJ2-6, with TRBD1 identical over 7 bases. Germline V gene sequence: CDR1 SNHLY, CDR2 FYNNEI. This CDR3 has 19 residues. V was pared by 0 bases and J by 0 bases, with 8 bases of the junction left unmatched. This chain's CDR3 is CASSEAPGQAFSGANVLTF. In DNA, the CDR3 is TGTGCCAGCAGTGAAGCGCCCGGACAGGCCTTCTCTGGGGCCAACGTCCTGACTTTC.

The rearrangement joins TRBV27 to TRBJ1-3; D gene unclear. Germline loops: CDR1 MNHEY, CDR2 SMNVEV (reference sequence). The length of the CDR3 is 14 residues. V was cut by 6 bases and J by 0 bases, with 9 bases left in between. CDR3: CASSSRDSGNTIYF. DNA of the CDR3: TGTGCCAGCAGCTCTCGGGACTCTGGAAACACCATATATTTT.

This sequence joins TRBV27 and TRBJ2-5; 9 bases line up with TRBD2. The CDR3 runs to 16 residues. Germline V CDR1 and CDR2: MNHEY, SMNVEV (reference sequence). V trimming: 0 bases; J trimming: 5 bases; junction bases outside the gene matches: 7. The CDR3 nucleotides are TGTGCCAGCAGTTTATCAGCCGCGGGGGGGCTCGAGACCCAGTACTTC. The encoded protein is CASSLSAAGGLETQYF.

The chain recombines TRBV5-6 with TRBJ2-5; D remains unclear. The V end lost 2 bases, the J end lost 2 bases, and 1 base lay between the germline ends. The CDR3 is 11 residues long. Germline V gives CDR1 SGHDT, CDR2 YYEEEE. The CDR3 DNA reads TGTGCCAGCAGCTTACAAGAGACCCAGTACTTC. Its translation is CASSLQETQYF. Complete variable domain (other parts from reference TRBV5-6 and TRBJ2-5): DAGVTQSPTHLIKTRGQQVTLRCSPKSGHDTVSWYQQALGQGPQFIFQYYEEEERQRGNFPDRFSGHQFPNYSSELNVNALLLGDSALYLCASSLQETQYFGPGTRLLVL.

CDR3 nucleotide sequence: TGCGCCAGCAGCCAAGAGGTGGGCAGGGGGAGTGTTGATAATGAAAAACTGTTTTTT. Translation: CASSQEVGRGSVDNEKLFF. The chain carries TRBV4-3 and TRBJ1-4, with 7 bases matching TRBD1. Trimming cost V 0 bases and J 4 bases; bases outside gene matches: 14. The germline CDR1 and CDR2 sequences are LGHNA and YSLEER. The length of the CDR3 is 19 residues.

This sequence joins TRBV27 and TRBJ2-7; the match to TRBD2 covers 15 bases. Germline loops: CDR1 MNHEY, CDR2 SMNVEV (reference sequence). Trimming took 7 bases from V and 6 from J; bases not matched to a gene: 7. CDR3 length: 15 residues. This chain's CDR3 is CASTAGTSGGIEQYF. The CDR3 DNA reads TGTGCCAGCACCGCCGGGACTAGCGGGGGGATCGAGCAGTACTTC.

As DNA, the CDR3 is TGTGCCAGCAGCCCCGCCCCGGTTAATGAAAAACTGTTTTTT. Translation: CASSPAPVNEKLFF. J is TRBJ1-4 and V is TRBV9; D uncertain. The germline V and J ends were trimmed by 4 bases and 4 bases, with 11 bases remaining between them. This CDR3 has 14 residues. Germline values: CDR1 SGDLS, CDR2 YYNGEE.

The chain links TRBV4-2 to TRBJ2-6, with TRBD2 as a possible D gene (5 bases). Trimming left V 0 bases short and J 0 bases short, with 6 bases between. Germline V gene sequence: CDR1 LGHNA, CDR2 YNFKEQ. This CDR3 is 16 amino acids long. The CDR3 is CASSQERGSGANVLTF. CDR3 DNA sequence: TGTGCCAGCAGCCAAGAACGGGGCTCTGGGGCCAACGTCCTGACTTTC.

The chain links TRBV7-9 to TRBJ1-2; TRBD1 is a possible D gene (6 bases). Germline CDR1 reads SEHNR; CDR2 reads FQNEAQ (reference sequence). There are 17 residues in the CDR3. Trimming left V 1 base short and J 0 bases short, with 15 bases between. CDR3 coding DNA: TGTGCCAGCAGCTTAGGCCGTACAGGGAAAGCTAACTATGGCTACACCTTC. It encodes CASSLGRTGKANYGYTF.

About this clone itself: The sample contains more than one DNA sequence encoding this CDR3. V gene TRBV9 combines with J gene TRBJ2-7, with 8 bases that match TRBD1. The ends lost 0 bases at V and 4 bases at J; junction bases unmatched: 3. CDR1 SGDLS and CDR2 YYNGEE come from the germline V gene. The CDR3 is 14 residues long. The CDR3 sequence: CASSVGQGAYEQYF. The CDR3 DNA follows: TGTGCCAGCAGCGTAGGTCAGGGGGCGTACGAGCAGTACTTC.

The chain uses TRBV5-1 and TRBJ1-4; the D gene is possibly TRBD1 (6 bases). Trimming shortened V by 2 bases and J by 4 bases, and 9 bases separated the two germline ends. The length of the CDR3 is 14 residues. In germline, CDR1 is SGHRS, CDR2 YFSETQ. CDR3 nucleotide sequence: TGCGCCAGCAGCTTCGGACAGAATAATGAAAAACTGTTTTTT. Protein sequence: CASSFGQNNEKLFF.

This clone was observed once. The V call is TRBV7-9, the J call TRBJ1-2, with unresolved D. V was clipped by 6 bases and J by 7 bases, with 15 bases between them. Germline loops: CDR1 SEHNR, CDR2 FQNEAQ (reference sequence). This CDR3 is 13 amino acids long. CDR3: CASRRTKAGGYTF. CDR3 nucleotides: TGTGCCAGCAGACGTACCAAGGCTGGTGGCTACACCTTC.

This clone was counted once. V gene TRBV18 combines with J gene TRBJ2-1; 7 nucleotides match TRBD1. CDR1 KGHSH and CDR2 LQKENI come from the germline V gene. V shed 0 bases and J 1 base; nucleotides not matched to a gene: 0. The CDR3 is made up of 15 amino acids. In DNA form, the CDR3 reads TGTGCCAGCTCACCACCGGGACAGTCCTACAATGAGCAGTTCTTC. Translating gives CASSPPGQSYNEQFF.